Each of the 5 T cell receptor beta chains below was sequenced from the same sample in a study of tumor and adjacent non-tumor tissue in lung cancer. This sample's RNA came from whole unsorted tissue. TCRbeta libraries were built with three rounds of nested PCR, modified from ARM-PCR. TCRdb re-called the multiplex PCR reads with MiXCR, one entry per CDR3 protein. The sample contains 55,000 to 70,000 distinct CDR3 sequences, 60% of which appear only once. Sequences were obtained from lung tumor tissue. These TCRs come from a man in his forties or fifties with non-small cell lung cancer.

This clonotype was observed once. A read error may explain this, as a much larger clone is one base away. The chain carries TRBV30 and TRBJ2-3; 7 bases map to TRBD2. This CDR3 region has 13 residues. The germline gives CDR1 GTSNPN, CDR2 SVGIG (reference sequence). The CDR3 DNA follows: TGTGTCTGGAGTAAGGGAGGGGCAGATACGCAGTATTTT. This translates into CVWSKGGADTQYF. Full variable domain (remainder filled in from reference TRBV30 and TRBJ2-3): SQTIHQWPATLVQPVGSPLSLECTVEGTSNPNLYWYRQAAGRGLQLLFYSVGIGQISSEVPQNLSASRPQDRQFILSSKKLLLSDSGFYLCVWSKGGADTQYFGPGTRLTVL.

This clonotype occurred many times. The chain employs TRBV7-9 and TRBJ2-5; no firm D call. Germline V gives CDR1 SEHNR, CDR2 FQNEAQ (reference sequence). With 3 bases removed from V and 5 bases from J, the gap between germline ends came to 1 base. This CDR3 spans 10 amino acids. Written as DNA, the CDR3 is TGTGCCAGCAGCTTCGAGACCCAGTACTTC. This translates into CASSFETQYF. The complete variable domain, with remaining parts taken from reference TRBV7-9 and TRBJ2-5, reads DTGVSQNPRHKITKRGQNVTFRCDPISEHNRLYWYRQTLGQGPEFLTYFQNEAQLEKSRLLSDRFSAERPKGSFSTLEIQRTEQGDSAMYLCASSFETQYFGPGTRLLVL.

The J gene is TRBJ2-7, the V gene TRBV25-1; 10 bases are a match to TRBD2. There are 15 residues in the CDR3. Germline V gene sequence: CDR1 MGHDK, CDR2 SYGVNS. V was pared by 2 bases and J by 12 bases, with 13 bases of the junction left unmatched. The CDR3 sequence is CASSEKLAGTYGRYF. As DNA, the CDR3 is TGTGCCAGCAGTGAAAAACTAGCGGGAACCTACGGGCGGTACTTC.

The J gene is TRBJ2-1, the V gene TRBV19; 15 bases map to TRBD2. The V gene's germline CDR1 is LNHDA and CDR2 SQIVND (reference sequence). This CDR3 has 16 amino acids. The ends lost 5 bases at V and 8 bases at J; junction bases unmatched: 7. The CDR3 here is CASSSRTSGRADEQFF. CDR3 in DNA: TGTGCCAGTAGTTCCCGGACTAGCGGGAGGGCAGATGAGCAGTTCTTC.

As regards this clonotype: A much larger clone is a single base away; this may be a read error. The chain uses TRBV5-1 and TRBJ2-4; perhaps TRBD2 as D (7 bases). V was cut by 9 bases and J by 1 base, with 14 bases left in between. There are 14 residues in the CDR3. Germline V gene sequence: CDR1 SGHRS, CDR2 YFSETQ. The CDR3 sequence is CANTEGGAKNIQYF. The CDR3 DNA reads TGCGCCAACACCGAGGGGGGGGCCAAAAACATTCAGTACTTC.